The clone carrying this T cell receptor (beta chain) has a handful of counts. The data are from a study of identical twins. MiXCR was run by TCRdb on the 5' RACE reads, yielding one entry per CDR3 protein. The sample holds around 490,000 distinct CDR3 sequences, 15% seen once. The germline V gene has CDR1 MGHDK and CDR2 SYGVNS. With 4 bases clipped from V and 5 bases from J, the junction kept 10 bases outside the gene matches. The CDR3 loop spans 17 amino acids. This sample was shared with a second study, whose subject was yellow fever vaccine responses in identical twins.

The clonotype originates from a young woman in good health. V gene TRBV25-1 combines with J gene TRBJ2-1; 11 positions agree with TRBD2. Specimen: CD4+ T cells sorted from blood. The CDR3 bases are TGTGCCAGCAGTGCACAGGGGGGACTAGCGGCAAACAATGAGCAGTTCTTC. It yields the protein CASSAQGGLAANNEQFF.